This record concerns one T cell receptor beta chain sequence. This specimen belongs to a study of blood T cell repertoires in COVID-19. Study-wide context: Whether acute or convalescent, the COVID-19 samples came from the United States, Italy and Spain. PBMCs, B-cell-depleted T cells, or T cells were the source of the cDNA or gDNA that made up the material.

Trimming took off 0 bases at V and 8 bases at J, with 22 bases between the two ends. CDR1 and CDR2 from the germline V gene are SNHLY and FYNNEI. The CDR3 sequence is 18 residues long. How the authors handled the data: Using reference gene primer amplification, nucleated cell counts were estimated. Some clones are missing from TCRdb's copy, which holds only in-frame ones; the method was immunoSEQ multiplex PCR. Clonal size and the V and J genes are those of that table, whereas D and trimming came from the DNA. The sample lists some 240,000 clones; 84% were seen once. The rearrangement joins TRBV2 to TRBJ1-4, with D possibly matching TRBD1 (5 bases). Sequencing was performed on peripheral blood. The clonotype originates from a woman aged 40-49 years who had recovered from COVID-19. The CDR3 loop reads CASSEAVDKELSQEKLFF. For the CDR3, the DNA is TGTGCCAGCAGTGAAGCCGTGGACAAAGAACTCTCGCAGGAAAAACTGTTTTTT.